This is a list of T cell receptor beta chains from one sample in a study of lymphopenia after photon versus proton radiotherapy. Repertoires were generated with immunoSEQ multiplex PCR, while TCRdb's copy carries only in-frame clones and drops some. The data show tens of thousands of clones, more than 70% seen once. The sample here was peripheral blood, taken from a patient treated with photon-based radiotherapy. All receptors derive from a man aged 50 to 59 with gastric cancer. Each CDR3 is given with its conserved first and last residue.

>TRBJ1-2|TRBV4-3
CASSLWGGQANYGYTF
>TRBJ2-7|TRBV18
CASSFQEGPSYEQYF
>TRBJ1-3|TRBV2
CASSGLTGNTIYF
>TRBJ2-4|TRBV9
CASSPTGAKNIQYF
>TRBJ1-5|TRBV19
CASSETGGAYSNQPQHF
>TRBJ2-2|TRBV5-8
CASSFEGHRNTGELFF
>TRBJ2-1|TRBV4-1
CASSHEELPYNEQFF
>TRBJ1-3|TRBV30
CAWRHGEVDENTIYF
>TRBJ2-1|TRBV5-1
CASSLASGSPYEQFF
>TRBJ2-7|TRBV6-5
CASTKLAEPSYEQYF
>TRBJ1-4|TRBV4-2
CASSLGPTTNEKLFF
>TRBJ1-2|TRBV21-1
CASSAPGQGRHNYGYTF
>TRBJ2-7|TRBV11-2
CASSLRRVYEQYF
>TRBJ2-3|TRBV9
CASSTPGTSGRTASTDTQYF
>TRBJ2-1|TRBV25-1
CASSEWTGRLYNEQFF
>TRBJ1-1|TRBV7-9
CASSPARQAIMNTEAFF
>TRBJ2-7|TRBV14
CASSLDSREQYF
>TRBJ1-3|TRBV6-6
CASSYVADGNTIYF
>TRBJ2-5|TRBV7-9
CASSLGWAETQYF
>TRBJ2-1|TRBV2
CASSGEAANEQFF
>TRBJ2-7|TRBV4-1
CASSQNYLAGVLTEQYF
>TRBJ2-2|TRBV2
CASSLVFQTGELFF
>TRBJ1-1|TRBV18
CASSPNRGVLYAFF
>TRBJ1-2|TRBV15
CATSRDTQGSYGYTF
>TRBJ1-4|TRBV27
CASSAQTGVNEKLFF
>TRBJ2-1|TRBV11-2
CASSSFFPATHYNEQFF
>TRBJ1-2|TRBV27
CASSLTSGARLLNNYGYTF
>TRBJ2-3|TRBV4-3
CASSKGGDTQYF
>TRBJ2-3|TRBV5-1
CASSADRADTQYF
>TRBJ1-2|TRBV5-1
CASSSSGDRRDGYTF
>TRBJ1-2|TRBV15
CATSPRRLDGYTF
>TRBJ1-1|TRBV20-1
CSAKGTTEAFF
>TRBJ2-3|TRBV9
CASSVGLMGGTDTQYF
>TRBJ2-6|TRBV5-1
CASSLGVDSGANVLTF
>TRBJ2-7|TRBV28
CASSPGQGLGEQYF
>TRBJ2-3|TRBV5-6
CASSLSLAGRGTTQYF
>TRBJ2-5|TRBV7-9
CASSASRVGETQYF
>TRBJ2-7|TRBV6-6
CASSSTTSGTSYEQYF
>TRBJ2-1|TRBV2
CASSRFNDNEQFF
>TRBJ2-3|TRBV6-1
CASSELGGGTDTQYF
>TRBJ2-5|TRBV19
CASTHRGQPTQETQYF
>TRBJ2-1|TRBV5-4
CASSFDVRSYNEQFF
>TRBJ1-2|TRBV11-2
CASSAGTGEGYGYTF
>TRBJ1-3|TRBV5-4
CASSFIGSTGNTIYF
>TRBJ2-7|TRBV6-4
CASSGQAYEQYF
>TRBJ2-7|TRBV7-9
CASSETRHEQYF
>TRBJ1-1|TRBV5-6
CASSLDWSVKNTEAFF
>TRBJ2-7|TRBV6-4
CASSDRDGWWAYEQYF
>TRBJ2-5|TRBV9
CASSVGTLAAQETQYF
>TRBJ2-2|TRBV7-2
CASSFTTGFTGELFF
>TRBJ2-7|TRBV19
CASSTGVQRVDEQYF
>TRBJ2-3|TRBV19
CASSLGTTSTDTQYF
>TRBJ2-3|TRBV5-4
CASSLEIGGADTQYF
>TRBJ2-7|TRBV15
CATSRARGAYEQYF
>TRBJ2-1|TRBV27
CASSFRGRGEQFF
>TRBJ1-1|TRBV15
CATSARALIGGTEAFF
>TRBJ1-1|TRBV30
CAWSGTGNTEAFF